The 32 T cell receptor beta chains in this list originate from one sample, sequenced in a study of early T cells in non-severe SARS-CoV-2 infection. TCRdb ran MiXCR on the 5' RACE reads and lists one entry per CDR3 protein. The sample lists 70,000 to 85,000 distinct CDR3 sequences; 9% to 14% were seen once. Sequencing input: whole blood. These receptors all stem from an adult who was a healthcare worker with PCR-confirmed SARS-CoV-2 infection or an uninfected control (not recorded which).

The sample holds many counts of this clonotype. For the CDR3, the DNA is TGTGCCAGCAGCCCACGGGCGGGAGCTATCTACAATGAGCAGTTCTTC. Its translation: CASSPRAGAIYNEQFF. This chain connects TRBV14 to TRBJ2-1; 7 nucleotides line up with TRBD2. The CDR3 loop spans 16 amino acids. Germline-derived CDR1 and CDR2 are SGHDN and FVKESK. The V and J ends lost 4 bases and 3 bases, in that order; junction bases with no gene match: 9.

This clonotype was detected only a few times. The V and J genes are TRBV19 and TRBJ2-5, with 9 nucleotides matching TRBD2. CDR3 length equals 15 residues. Germline CDR1 is LNHDA and CDR2 is SQIVND (reference sequence). J lost 4 bases, V lost 2 bases, and 5 bases had no gene match. CDR3 residues: CASSISLAGRETQYF. CDR3 bases: TGTGCCAGTAGTATAAGCCTAGCGGGGAGAGAGACCCAGTACTTC.

In this sample, this clonotype turned up many times. The V and J genes are TRBV30 and TRBJ2-7; D remains unclear. V was shortened by 1 base and J by 0 bases, with 13 bases between the two germline ends. CDR3 length: 15 residues. Looked up from germline, CDR1 is GTSNPN and CDR2 is SVGIG (reference sequence). The chain's CDR3 is CAWSEISLPSYEQYF. The CDR3 coding sequence is TGTGCCTGGAGTGAGATAAGTCTCCCCTCCTACGAGCAGTACTTC.

In this sample, this clonotype turned up a few times. The chain joins TRBV6-5 to TRBJ1-1, with a weak D call TRBD1 (6 bases). Germline V gene data show CDR1 as MNHEY and CDR2 as SVGAGI. CDR3 length equals 15 residues. Deletions cut 5 bases from V and 2 bases from J, with 15 bases between. The CDR3 DNA reads TGTGCCAGCAGTCGTATACAGGGAGGAAACACTGAAGCTTTCTTT. Its translation is CASSRIQGGNTEAFF.

This clonotype was found many times. The V gene is TRBV29-1, the J gene TRBJ2-7, with a possible D match to TRBD1 (5 bases). The ends were cut back, 2 bases at V and 2 bases at J, with 13 bases in the middle. The CDR3 totals 14 residues. In germline, CDR1 is SQVTM, CDR2 ANQGSEA. The CDR3 reads CSVEREDNPYEQYF. The CDR3 bases are TGCAGCGTTGAACGTGAGGACAATCCCTACGAGCAGTACTTC.

This clonotype appeared a few times. The chain recombines TRBV30 with TRBJ1-1; TRBD1 aligns across 7 bases. Germline V gives CDR1 GTSNPN, CDR2 SVGIG (reference sequence). V was clipped by 2 bases and J by 7 bases; unmatched bases: 13. This CDR3 spans 15 amino acids. The CDR3 protein is CAWSPWTGGIGEAFF. CDR3 in DNA: TGTGCCTGGAGTCCCTGGACAGGAGGGATAGGTGAAGCTTTCTTT.

The rearrangement joins TRBV21-1 to TRBJ2-1; TRBD2, the table's D call, was not compared with the DNA. TRBV21-1 corresponds to a pseudogene. The CDR3 length is 15 residues. CDR3 region: CASSARLAGNDEQFF. DNA for the CDR3: TGTGCCAGCAGCGCCAGACTAGCGGGTAACGACGAGCAGTTCTTC.

This clonotype showed up many times. The rearrangement uses TRBV18 and TRBJ2-4, with D unclear. Germline V gene lookup returns CDR1 KGHSH and CDR2 LQKENI. There are 14 residues in the CDR3. The V end was cut by 6 bases, the J end by 0 bases, with 9 bases between. The chain's CDR3 is CASSDFVAKNIQYF. CDR3 in DNA: TGTGCCAGCTCTGATTTTGTAGCCAAAAACATTCAGTACTTC.

As concerns this clonotype: A much larger clone sits a single nucleotide away, making a read error possible. The V call is TRBV24-1, the J call TRBJ2-3, with a possible D match to TRBD1 (6 bases). Germline V gene sequence: CDR1 KGHDR, CDR2 SFDVKD. This CDR3 is built from 16 residues. The CDR3 DNA reads TGTGTCACCAGTGATTCCGGGACAAGGACAGCAGATACGCAGTATTTT. Translation gives CVTSDSGTRTADTQYF.

V is TRBV9 and J is TRBJ1-5; possibly TRBD1 for D (5 bases). Per germline, CDR1 SGDLS and CDR2 YYNGEE. The CDR3 is 15 residues long. With 2 bases removed from V and 1 base from J, the gap between germline ends came to 10 bases. In DNA, the CDR3 is TGTGCCAGCAGCGTGGAGGGGCTGAGCAATCAGCCCCAGCATTTT. Encoded protein: CASSVEGLSNQPQHF.

In its sample, this clonotype was seen a few times. The rearrangement joins TRBV14 to TRBJ2-2; D is ambiguous. This CDR3 has 13 amino acids. V shed 1 base and J shed 7 bases, with 7 bases lying between them. Germline lookup yields CDR1 SGHDN and CDR2 FVKESK. CDR3 sequence reads: CASSQVEGGELFF. The DNA of the CDR3 is TGTGCCAGCAGCCAAGTCGAAGGCGGGGAGCTGTTTTTT.

This clonotype occurred many times. The V gene is TRBV20-1, the J gene TRBJ2-5, with D perhaps TRBD2 (5 bases). Trimming left V 1 base short and J 2 bases short, with 11 bases between. Germline V gene sequence: CDR1 DFQATT, CDR2 SNEGSKA (reference sequence). CDR3 length: 14 amino acids. This CDR3 reads CSARVPTGQETQYF. CDR3 nucleotides: TGCAGTGCTAGAGTACCGACGGGACAAGAGACCCAGTACTTC.

This clonotype came up a few times. This chain uses TRBV2 with TRBJ2-1; D tentatively reads TRBD1 or TRBD2 (5 bases each). Trimming shortened V by 0 bases and J by 0 bases, and 9 bases separated the two germline ends. CDR3 length: 16 amino acids. Germline values: CDR1 SNHLY, CDR2 FYNNEI. In DNA, the CDR3 is TGTGCCAGCAGTGAAGCGCTTGGGGGCTCCTACAATGAGCAGTTCTTC. Translated, it gives CASSEALGGSYNEQFF.

Points on this clonotype: With a much larger clone just one base away, this may be a read error. V gene TRBV28 combines with J gene TRBJ2-7; D gene uncertain. Germline V CDR1 and CDR2: MDHEN, SYDVKM. The CDR3 sequence is 12 residues long. This CDR3 reads CACSLRGAGQYF. The CDR3 region has the DNA TGTGCCTGCAGTTTGCGTGGCGCAGGGCAGTACTTC. The variable domain in full, completed from reference TRBV28 and TRBJ2-7, reads DVKVTQSSRYLVKRTGEKVFLECVQDMDHENMFWYRQDPGLGLRLIYFSYDVKMKEKGDIPEGYSVSREKKERFSLILESASTNQTSMYLCACSLRGAGQYFGPGTRLTVT.

This clonotype appeared many times. This chain connects TRBV11-3 to TRBJ2-2; 8 bases are shared with TRBD1. Trimming took 5 bases from V and 6 from J; bases not matched to a gene: 11. Germline V gene data show CDR1 as SGHNT and CDR2 as YENEEA. The length of the CDR3 is 16 residues. Here the CDR3 reads CASSPWTGLDSGELFF. Here the CDR3 DNA reads TGTGCCAGCAGCCCCTGGACAGGGTTGGATTCCGGGGAGCTGTTTTTT.

The chain joins TRBV3-1 to TRBJ1-1; a weak D match, TRBD1 (5 bases). The CDR3 has 12 amino acids. The germline V gene encodes CDR1 LGHDT and CDR2 YNNKEL (reference sequence). V gave up 4 bases and J gave up 7 bases, with 10 bases separating them. As DNA, the CDR3 is TGTGCCAGCAGCCCCCGACAGAGTGAAGCTTTCTTT. The encoded protein is CASSPRQSEAFF.

The chain couples TRBV18 to TRBJ2-4; D may be TRBD2 (6 bases). The CDR3 loop spans 14 amino acids. The germline CDR1 and CDR2 sequences are KGHSH and LQKENI. V was clipped by 0 bases and J by 8 bases, with 11 bases between them. As DNA, the CDR3 is TGTGCCAGCTCACCACCGGGCAGGAGGGACATTCAGTACTTC. Its translation: CASSPPGRRDIQYF.

In this sample, this clonotype turned up many times. J is TRBJ2-7 and V is TRBV7-3; 12 nucleotides line up with TRBD2. After removal of 2 bases from V and 4 bases from J, the junction contained 3 bases not matched to a gene. The germline V gene encodes CDR1 SGHTA and CDR2 FQGTGA. This CDR3 region has 15 residues. CDR3 coding DNA: TGTGCCAGCAGCTTACTAGCGGGAGGGTGGTACGAGCAGTACTTC. It translates to CASSLLAGGWYEQYF.

In this sample, this clonotype turned up many times. The J gene is TRBJ2-7, the V gene TRBV11-1; weak D call: TRBD2 (6 bases). Germline values: CDR1 SGHAT, CDR2 FQDESV (reference sequence). V was clipped by 2 bases and J by 2 bases, with 10 bases between them. The CDR3 has 14 amino acids. CDR3 residues: CASSLQGGTYEQYF. In DNA, the CDR3 is TGTGCCAGCAGCTTACAGGGAGGAACCTACGAGCAGTACTTC.

In its sample, this clonotype was seen many times. The V gene is TRBV2, the J gene TRBJ2-1; 14 nucleotides line up with TRBD2. The V segment lost 4 bases and the J segment 13 bases; nucleotides outside the gene matches: 9. Germline V gene data show CDR1 as SNHLY and CDR2 as FYNNEI. The CDR3 totals 15 residues. The CDR3 nucleotides are TGTGCCAGCAGTGCAGGGACTAGCGGGAGTCCCACCCAGTTCTTC. Its translation: CASSAGTSGSPTQFF. The variable domain in full, completed from reference TRBV2 and TRBJ2-1, reads EPEVTQTPSHQVTQMGQEVILRCVPISNHLYFYWYRQILGQKVEFLVSFYNNEISEKSEIFDDQFSVERPDGSNFTLKIRSTKLEDSAMYFCASSAGTSGSPTQFFGPGTRLTVL.

The chain's CDR3 is CASSPRGLAGLVGDTQYF. In DNA, the CDR3 is TGTGCCAGCTCACCAAGGGGACTAGCGGGACTCGTAGGAGATACGCAGTATTTT. The chain couples TRBV18 to TRBJ2-3; 13 bases map to TRBD2. The CDR3 contains 18 residues. Losses at the gene ends were 2 bases for V and 5 bases for J; bases not matched to a gene: 10. CDR1 KGHSH and CDR2 LQKENI come from the germline V gene.

There are a few counts of this clonotype. This chain joins TRBV28 and TRBJ2-7; unclear D gene. V lost 3 bases to trimming and J lost 2 bases, with 8 bases between them. The CDR3 contains 13 residues. Germline CDR1 is MDHEN and CDR2 is SYDVKM. The CDR3 sequence is CASSFPGPYEQYF. The CDR3 DNA reads as TGTGCCAGCAGTTTTCCGGGCCCCTACGAGCAGTACTTC.

This clonotype came up a few times. The rearrangement links TRBV5-4 to TRBJ2-2, with 9 bases fitting TRBD2. The junction had 3 bases not matched to a gene; V was cut back by 9 bases and J by 6 bases. There are 12 residues in the CDR3. Germline CDR1 and CDR2: SGHNT and YYREEE (reference sequence). This CDR3 reads CATIAGAGELFF. CDR3 DNA sequence: TGTGCCACCATAGCGGGGGCCGGGGAGCTGTTTTTT.

In this sample, this clonotype turned up many times. The V call is TRBV12-3 or TRBV12-4, the J call TRBJ1-1; D is uncertain. V was trimmed by 6 bases and J by 1 base, leaving 9 bases between them. This CDR3 is 13 amino acids long. CDR3: CASSPTGNTEAFF. DNA of the CDR3: TGTGCCAGCAGCCCTACCGGGAACACTGAAGCTTTCTTT.

The CDR3 coding sequence is TGTGCCAGCAGGCTAGTCGGGGGAAACACTGAAGCTTTCTTT. Translation gives CASRLVGGNTEAFF. The chain couples TRBV12-3 or TRBV12-4 to TRBJ1-1; D perhaps matches TRBD1 (5 bases). The V gene lost 6 bases and the J gene lost 2 bases, with 13 bases spanning the gap. The CDR3 spans 14 residues.

This clonotype was counted between two and nine times. The rearrangement uses TRBV7-3 and TRBJ1-1, with D unclear. V was clipped by 8 bases and J by 3 bases, with 13 bases between them. Germline lookup yields CDR1 SGHTA and CDR2 FQGTGA. This CDR3 has 13 residues. The CDR3 DNA reads TGTGCCAGCGCGCCTCACCGAGACACTGAAGCTTTCTTT. Its protein is CASAPHRDTEAFF. Variable domain in full (rest from reference TRBV7-3 and TRBJ1-1): GAGVSQTPSNKVTEKGKYVELRCDPISGHTALYWYRQSLGQGPEFLIYFQGTGAADDSGLPNDRFFAVRPEGSVSTLKIQRTERGDSAVYLCASAPHRDTEAFFGQGTRLTVV.

The rearrangement joins TRBV7-8 to TRBJ2-1, with D hard to call. This CDR3 spans 13 amino acids. From germline, CDR1 is SGHVS and CDR2 FQNEAQ. The V gene lost 6 bases and the J gene lost 10 bases, with 16 bases spanning the gap. The chain's CDR3 is CASSQPRSLEQFF. Written as DNA, the CDR3 is TGTGCCAGCAGTCAACCCCGGAGCTTGGAGCAGTTCTTC.

About this clonotype: At one end, the junction sequence differs from germline, possibly due to a read error. CDR3 nucleotide sequence: TGTGCCAGCAGCTCGATCAATGTGGCCCTCTATGGCTACTCCTTC. It is translated as CASSSINVALYGYSF. V and J are TRBV7-6 and TRBJ1-2; D gene unclear. This CDR3 comprises 15 residues. Germline CDR1 reads SGHVS; CDR2 reads FNYEAQ.

V and J are TRBV13 and TRBJ1-1; D is uncertain. This CDR3 is built from 14 residues. The ends were cut back, 4 bases at V and 5 bases at J, with 14 bases in the middle. The germline CDR1 and CDR2 sequences are PRHDT and FYEKMQ (reference sequence). The CDR3 here is CASSSSREWTEAFF. The CDR3 DNA reads TGTGCCAGCAGCTCATCTAGGGAATGGACTGAAGCTTTCTTT. The entire variable domain, with the rest obtained from reference TRBV13 and TRBJ1-1, is as follows: AAGVIQSPRHLIKEKRETATLKCYPIPRHDTVYWYQQGPGQDPQFLISFYEKMQSDKGSIPDRFSAQQFSDYHSELNMSSLELGDSALYFCASSSSREWTEAFFGQGTRLTVV.

This clonotype appeared a single time. Sequence at one end of the junction differs from germline and may be a read error. The rearrangement uses TRBV10-3 and TRBJ1-5; tentatively, D is TRBD1 (5 bases). The CDR3 length is 15 residues. Germline V gene data show CDR1 as ENHRY and CDR2 as SYGVKD. The CDR3 reads CAITQDKDSNQPQHF. CDR3 bases: TGTGCCATCACCCAGGACAAAGATAGCAATCAGCCCCAACATTTT.

Many counts were recorded for this clonotype. This chain connects TRBV14 to TRBJ2-7, with 8 bases identical to TRBD2. The length of the CDR3 is 15 residues. The V gene end was trimmed by 4 bases and the J gene end by 2 bases; junction bases not matched to a gene: 7. Looked up from germline, CDR1 is SGHDN and CDR2 is FVKESK. The CDR3 protein is CASSPGGSGPYEQYF. The CDR3, as DNA: TGTGCCAGCAGCCCGGGGGGGTCAGGTCCCTACGAGCAGTACTTC.

The V gene is TRBV11-2, the J gene TRBJ1-3; no reliable D call. V lost 6 bases and J 1 base, leaving 7 bases between the germline ends. This CDR3 spans 13 amino acids. The germline gives CDR1 SGHAT, CDR2 FQNNGV. CDR3 in amino acids: CASRNLSGNTIYF. CDR3 nucleotides: TGTGCCAGCAGAAACCTGTCTGGAAACACCATATATTTT.